This TCR beta chain was sequenced during a study of blood T cell repertoires in COVID-19. Whole-study context: COVID-19 samples from acute and convalescent phases originated in the United States, Italy and Spain.

The trim removed 5 bases at V and 3 bases at J, leaving 6 bases unmatched. Germline lookup yields CDR1 SGHNT and CDR2 YENEEA. The CDR3 loop spans 17 amino acids. Authors' methods: Cell counts per sample came from amplifying reference gene primers. Assay used: immunoSEQ multiplex PCR; TCRdb lists only in-frame clones, some missing. V and J calls and clone size are those listed in that table; D and trimming were worked out from the DNA. This sample has approximately 460,000 clones; about 91% occur once, and the top ten carry 0.8% to 0.9%. The clonotype originates from a man between 18 and 35 years old with COVID-19, enrolled during active disease. Source material: peripheral blood. The J gene is TRBJ2-2, the V gene TRBV11-3, with 13 bases fitting TRBD2. CDR3 nucleotide sequence: TGTGCCAGCAGCCTACTAGCGGGAGGGATGTACACCGGGGAGCTGTTTTTT. Translated: CASSLLAGGMYTGELFF. The full variable domain, with the rest looked up from reference TRBV11-3 and TRBJ2-2, is EAGVVQSPRYKIIEKKQPVAFWCNPISGHNTLYWYLQNLGQGPELLIRYENEEAVDDSQLPKDRFSAERLKGVDSTLKIQPAELGDSAVYLCASSLLAGGMYTGELFFGEGSRLTVL.